This T cell receptor beta chain was observed in a study of CD8 T cells in ankylosing spondylitis. The trim removed 5 bases at V and 9 bases at J, leaving 14 bases unmatched. This CDR3 has 16 residues. Germline assignment: CDR1 MNHEY and CDR2 SVGAGI. Notes on the study in general: Peripheral blood held disease-linked clones only at relatively low frequency, and these were CD8+.

TCRdb ran MiXCR on the 5' RACE reads and lists one entry per CDR3 protein. The table records 300,000 to 400,000 distinct CDR3 sequences, 14% to 15% of them present only once. This clonotype was detected only a few times. Antigen unknown. The sequenced sample consisted of blood, either unsorted or a sorted T cell fraction (not recorded which). This receptor was identified in a male donor with ankylosing spondylitis or in good health (not recorded which). The chain carries TRBV6-5 and TRBJ2-1; 9 bases line up with TRBD1. The DNA for the CDR3 is TGTGCCAGCAGTACCTCGGACAGGGGAAGGATGGGTGAGCAGTTCTTC. It yields the protein CASSTSDRGRMGEQFF.